This is a list of T cell receptor beta chains from one sample in a study of blood T cells in healthy people across ages. Each CDR3 protein is one row after TCRdb ran MiXCR on the 5' RACE reads. This table holds 720,000 or so distinct CDR3 sequences, less than 45% found once. Material for sequencing was blood. All receptors come from an older man in good health. The CDR3 runs from the conserved cysteine through the conserved F or W. A D gene is named only where the DNA matches it firmly. Only some rows state a clone size, as once, few, many or a class for expanded clones.

J	D	V	size	DNA	CDR3
TRBJ1-5	.	TRBV20-1	.	TGCAGTGTCACGAAGACCACCGGGACACGGAATCAGCCCCAGCATTTT	CSVTKTTGTRNQPQHF
TRBJ2-7	TRBD1	TRBV6-1	.	TGTGCCAGCAGAGACCAACAGGGGCTTTACGAGCAGTACTTC	CASRDQQGLYEQYF
TRBJ2-5	TRBD1	TRBV11-2	.	TGTGCCAACAGCTTAGTGGGACAGGGAATAGATGAGCAGTACTTC	CANSLVGQGIDEQYF
TRBJ1-6	.	TRBV10-3	.	TGTGCCATCAGTTTCGGACAAGACTATAATTCACCCCTCCACTTT	CAISFGQDYNSPLHF
TRBJ2-3	.	TRBV4-1	many	TGCGCCAGCAGCAAAGAGGCGGCAGGGGTCACAGATACGCAGTATTTT	CASSKEAAGVTDTQYF
TRBJ1-2	.	TRBV4-1	.	TGCGCCAGCAGCCAAGGCACCAGGGTGAACTATGGCTACACCTTC	CASSQGTRVNYGYTF
TRBJ1-5	.	TRBV28	.	TGTGCCAGCAGTACCGGGGGGGGGCCAAATCAGCCCCAGCATTTT	CASSTGGGPNQPQHF
TRBJ2-1	.	TRBV7-2	.	TGTGCCAGCAGCCTGCGAGGGGCAGGGTCCAATGAGCAGTTCTTC	CASSLRGAGSNEQFF
TRBJ2-2	.	TRBV4-3	once	TGCGCCAGCAGCCAAGATAAAGTAGCCGGGGAGCCGTTTTTT	CASSQDKVAGEPFF
TRBJ1-2	.	TRBV7-2	few	TGTGCCAGCAGCTTAGGGGACGTGGCTAACTATGGCTACACCTTC	CASSLGDVANYGYTF
TRBJ2-1	.	TRBV20-1	few	TGCAGTGCCCGCTTTATCGGGGGGCAGTACAATGAGCAGTTCTTC	CSARFIGGQYNEQFF
TRBJ1-4	.	TRBV12-3/TRBV12-4	.	TGTGCCAGCAGCGAATTCAGCGGGAGGGCTAATGAAAAACTGTTTTTT	CASSEFSGRANEKLFF
TRBJ2-7	.	TRBV3-1	.	TGTGCCAGCAGCCGAGGCGCAGGGCACTACGAGCAGTACTTC	CASSRGAGHYEQYF
TRBJ2-3	.	TRBV6-2/TRBV6-3	.	TGTGCCAGCAGTTACGCCGGCCCTATCACTTATACGCAGTATTTT	CASSYAGPITYTQYF
TRBJ1-1	.	TRBV29-1	.	TGCAGCGTTGAAGAAATGCTAGGGGGCACTGAAGCTTTCTTT	CSVEEMLGGTEAFF
TRBJ2-1	TRBD2	TRBV20-1	many	TGCAGTGCTCAGACTAGCGGGGCAGAGCAGTTCTTC	CSAQTSGAEQFF
TRBJ2-6	.	TRBV9	.	TGTGCCAGCAGCGCGACAGGCGGGAGCTCTGGGGCCAACGTCCTGACTTTC	CASSATGGSSGANVLTF